Listed below are T cell receptor beta chains from one sample, sequenced in a study of T cell changes during pregnancy in multiple sclerosis. Sequencing used immunoSEQ multiplex PCR; TCRdb keeps in-frame clones, though not all of them. The sample carries tens of thousands of clones, around 90% recorded once. This material consisted of CD4+ T cells from peripheral blood mononuclear cells, taken in the third trimester of pregnancy. Receptor source: a female donor with multiple sclerosis, enrolled in a pregnancy study. Each CDR3 is given with its conserved first and last residue. D genes are given only for firm matches. Rows give clone size only sometimes, using once, few, many, or a class for an expanded clone.

cdr3_aa,cdr3_nt,clone_size,cdr3_length,d_call,v_call,j_call
CASSGQNTGELFF,TGTGCCAGCAGTGGACAGAACACCGGGGAGCTGTTTTTT,-,13,-,TRBV2,TRBJ2-2
CSVAAGTGGNQPQHF,TGCAGCGTTGCTGCAGGGACAGGGGGCAATCAGCCCCAGCATTTT,-,15,TRBD1,TRBV29-1,TRBJ1-5
CAWSVNSLGTGGTEAFF,TGTGCCTGGAGTGTAAACTCCCTAGGGACAGGGGGCACTGAAGCTTTCTTT,-,17,TRBD1,TRBV30,TRBJ1-1
CASKVTGGLEQYF,TGTGCCAGTAAGGTGACAGGGGGCCTCGAGCAGTACTTC,-,13,TRBD1,TRBV19,TRBJ2-7
CASSLVGGSGNTIYF,TGCGCCAGCAGCTTGGTGGGAGGTTCTGGAAACACCATATATTTT,-,15,-,TRBV5-1,TRBJ1-3
CASSLGSLARYEQYF,TGTGCCAGCAGCTTAGGTTCTCTAGCGCGGTACGAGCAGTACTTC,-,15,-,TRBV5-4,TRBJ2-7
CASSRAGGTYNEQFF,TGTGCCAGCAGCAGGGCGGGGGGTACCTACAATGAGCAGTTCTTC,-,15,TRBD2,TRBV5-4,TRBJ2-1
CASSEALSRQWPQPQHF,TGTGCCAGCAGTGAAGCTCTAAGTAGACAGTGGCCTCAGCCCCAGCATTTT,few,17,-,TRBV6-1,TRBJ1-5
CASTRQGFSYNEQFF,TGTGCCAGCACCAGACAGGGATTTTCCTACAATGAGCAGTTCTTC,-,15,TRBD1,TRBV2,TRBJ2-1
CASSEVWTTAFF,TGTGCCAGCAGTGAAGTATGGACAACAGCTTTCTTT,-,12,-,TRBV6-1,TRBJ1-1
CASSSLDSYEQYF,TGTGCCAGCAGTTCCCTGGACAGCTACGAGCAGTACTTC,-,13,-,TRBV6-5,TRBJ2-7
CASSLGAGVWGQPQHF,TGTGCCAGCAGCTTGGGGGCAGGGGTATGGGGTCAGCCCCAGCATTTT,-,16,-,TRBV5-6,TRBJ1-5
CASSPGDRRTYTEAFF,TGTGCCAGCAGCCCGGGGGACCGACGGACTTACACTGAAGCTTTCTTT,-,16,-,TRBV7-2,TRBJ1-1
CATHYPTPGYGYTF,TGTGCCACCCACTATCCGACTCCCGGCTATGGCTACACCTTC,once,14,-,TRBV5-4,TRBJ1-2
CASSQGVGGAGEAFF,TGTGCCAGCAGCCAAGGGGTGGGGGGAGCGGGTGAAGCTTTCTTT,-,15,-,TRBV5-4,TRBJ1-1